This T cell receptor (beta chain) emerged from a study of shared clonotypes between healthy human individuals. Study in general: Donors, aged 18 to 49, were a couple of women and a few men. Per-donor plates numbered three CD4 naive, three CD4 memory, two CD8 naive and one CD8 memory.

This clone was counted a few times. The junction departs from the called germline gene at one end, perhaps through a read error. Among the donors, all were Caucasian adults who lived in Nashville, Tennessee. The CDR3 has 15 residues. The germline V gene encodes CDR1 MGHRA and CDR2 YSYEKL. Some clones are missing from TCRdb's copy, which holds only in-frame ones; the method was immunoSEQ multiplex PCR. The sample consists of approximately 99,000 clones, approximately 70% of them appearing once. The source is a woman aged 25-40 years in good health. The sequencing sample was made of memory CD8+ T cells sorted from blood. The subset here: CD45RO+ cells pooled with CCR7-negative TemRA cells. The chain employs TRBV4-1 and TRBJ1-5; 9 bases are a match to TRBD1. CDR3 residues: CTSSQGGQGLEPQHF. DNA for the CDR3: TGCACCAGCAGCCAAGGGGGACAGGGTTTGGAGCCCCAGCATTTT.